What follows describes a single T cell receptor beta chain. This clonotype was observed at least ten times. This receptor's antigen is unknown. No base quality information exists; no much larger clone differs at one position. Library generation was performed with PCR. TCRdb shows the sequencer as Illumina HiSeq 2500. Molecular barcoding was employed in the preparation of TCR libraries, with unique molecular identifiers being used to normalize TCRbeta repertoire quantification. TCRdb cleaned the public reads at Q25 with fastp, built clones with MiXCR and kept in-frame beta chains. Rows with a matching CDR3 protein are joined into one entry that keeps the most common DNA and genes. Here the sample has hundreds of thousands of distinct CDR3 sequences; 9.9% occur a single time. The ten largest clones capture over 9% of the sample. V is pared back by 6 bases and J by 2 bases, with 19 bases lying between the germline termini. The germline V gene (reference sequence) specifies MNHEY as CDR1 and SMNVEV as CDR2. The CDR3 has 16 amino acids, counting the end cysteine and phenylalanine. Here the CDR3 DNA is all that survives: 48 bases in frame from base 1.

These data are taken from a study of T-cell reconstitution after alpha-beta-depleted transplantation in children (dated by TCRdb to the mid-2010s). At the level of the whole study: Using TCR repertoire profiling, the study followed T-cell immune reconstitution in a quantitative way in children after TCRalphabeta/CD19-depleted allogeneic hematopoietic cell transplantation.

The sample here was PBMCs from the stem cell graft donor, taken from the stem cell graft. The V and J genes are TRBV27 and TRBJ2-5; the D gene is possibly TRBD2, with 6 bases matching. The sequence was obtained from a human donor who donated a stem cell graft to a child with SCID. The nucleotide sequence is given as TGTGCCAGCAGAGAAGGACTAAACTATGGGCAAGAGACCCAGTACTTC. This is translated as CASREGLNYGQETQYF.